This T cell receptor beta chain originates from a study of T cells in localized non-small cell lung cancer. Study findings and constraints: Longer overall survival was linked to higher blood T cell density. When the top 100 tumor clones were examined, a median approximately 59 of them also appeared in the adjacent lung, which was paired and uninvolved. Sequencing involved a lone tumor region, leaving heterogeneity possible.

CDR3 length: 16 residues. V dropped 0 bases and J dropped 4; count of bases not matched to a gene: 3. Germline V CDR1 and CDR2: KGHSH, LQKENI. Assay: immunoSEQ multiplex PCR; the TCRdb copy retains only in-frame clones and omits some. The sample carries some 2,000 clones, around a sixth recorded once. This clone was observed once. Its antigen is currently unknown. Samples of adjacent lung lacking atypia were obtained no closer than 2 cm to the tumor margin. This receptor was obtained from a male donor older than 55 with stage I non-small cell lung cancer. The sample here was normal lung tissue next to the tumor, taken before any cancer treatment. This chain joins TRBV18 and TRBJ2-5; TRBD1 matches at 12 bases. CDR3 sequence: CASSPPGQGARETQYF. CDR3 sequence (DNA): TGTGCCAGCTCACCACCGGGACAGGGGGCTCGAGAGACCCAGTACTTC.